This TCR beta chain was retrieved from a study of blood T cell repertoires in COVID-19. Turning to the study itself: Nucleic acid was either cDNA or gDNA, and it came from T cells, B-cell-depleted T cells, or PBMCs.

V was pared by 4 bases and J by 0 bases, with 7 bases between. The CDR3 has 13 amino acids. CDR1 and CDR2 from the germline V gene are SGHRS and YFSETQ. Cohorts were assigned according to the clinical history that participants reported. Recovered status in Cohort 3 required two negative PCRs, clearance, or symptom resolution. Original methodology: It was from reference gene primer amplification that nucleated cell counts were estimated. Here immunoSEQ multiplex PCR was the method, and the copy in TCRdb shows in-frame clones only, minus some. The V and J calls and clone size come from that table; D and trimming were worked out from the DNA. The sample yields about 150,000 clones, just over 85% seen once.

This clonotype was obtained from a man aged 50-60 years who had recovered from COVID-19. The V call is TRBV5-1, the J call TRBJ1-1; D is unclear. The sequencing sample was made of PBMCs or T cells enriched from blood (not recorded which). Here the CDR3 DNA reads TGCGCCAGCAGCCCCTTTTTGAACACTGAAGCTTTCTTT. It codes for CASSPFLNTEAFF.